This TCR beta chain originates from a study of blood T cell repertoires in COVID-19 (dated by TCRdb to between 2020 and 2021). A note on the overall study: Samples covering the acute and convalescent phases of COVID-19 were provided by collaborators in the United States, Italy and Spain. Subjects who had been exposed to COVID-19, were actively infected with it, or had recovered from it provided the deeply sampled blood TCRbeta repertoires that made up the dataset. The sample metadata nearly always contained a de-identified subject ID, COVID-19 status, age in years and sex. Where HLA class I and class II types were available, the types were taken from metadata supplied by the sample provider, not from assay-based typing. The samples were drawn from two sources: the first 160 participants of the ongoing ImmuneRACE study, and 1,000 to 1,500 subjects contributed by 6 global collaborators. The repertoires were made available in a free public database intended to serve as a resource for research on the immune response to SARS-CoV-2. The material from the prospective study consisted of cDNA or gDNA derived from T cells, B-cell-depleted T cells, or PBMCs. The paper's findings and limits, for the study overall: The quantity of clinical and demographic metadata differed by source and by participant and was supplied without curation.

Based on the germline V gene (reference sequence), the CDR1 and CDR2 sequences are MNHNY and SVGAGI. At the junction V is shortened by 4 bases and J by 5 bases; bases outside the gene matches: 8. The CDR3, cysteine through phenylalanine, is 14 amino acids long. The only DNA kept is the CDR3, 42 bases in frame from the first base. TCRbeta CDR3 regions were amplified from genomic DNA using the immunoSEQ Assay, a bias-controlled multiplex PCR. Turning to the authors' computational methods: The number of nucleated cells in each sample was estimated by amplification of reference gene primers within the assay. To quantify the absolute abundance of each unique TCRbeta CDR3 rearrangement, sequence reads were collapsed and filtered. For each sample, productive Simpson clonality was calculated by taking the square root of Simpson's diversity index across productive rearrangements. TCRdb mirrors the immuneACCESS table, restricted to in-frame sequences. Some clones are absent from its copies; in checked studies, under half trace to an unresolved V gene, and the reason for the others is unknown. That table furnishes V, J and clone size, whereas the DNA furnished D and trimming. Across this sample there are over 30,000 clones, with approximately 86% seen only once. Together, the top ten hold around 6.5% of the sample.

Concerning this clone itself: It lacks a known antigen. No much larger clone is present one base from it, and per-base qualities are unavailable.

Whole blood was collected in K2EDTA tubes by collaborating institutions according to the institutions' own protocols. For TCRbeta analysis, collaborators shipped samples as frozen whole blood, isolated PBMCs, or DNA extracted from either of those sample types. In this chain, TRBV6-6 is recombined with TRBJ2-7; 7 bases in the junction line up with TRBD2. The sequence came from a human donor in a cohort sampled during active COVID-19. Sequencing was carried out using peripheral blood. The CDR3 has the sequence CASSLPGTINEQYF. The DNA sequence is TGTGCCAGCAGTTTACCCGGGACTATCAACGAGCAGTACTTC.